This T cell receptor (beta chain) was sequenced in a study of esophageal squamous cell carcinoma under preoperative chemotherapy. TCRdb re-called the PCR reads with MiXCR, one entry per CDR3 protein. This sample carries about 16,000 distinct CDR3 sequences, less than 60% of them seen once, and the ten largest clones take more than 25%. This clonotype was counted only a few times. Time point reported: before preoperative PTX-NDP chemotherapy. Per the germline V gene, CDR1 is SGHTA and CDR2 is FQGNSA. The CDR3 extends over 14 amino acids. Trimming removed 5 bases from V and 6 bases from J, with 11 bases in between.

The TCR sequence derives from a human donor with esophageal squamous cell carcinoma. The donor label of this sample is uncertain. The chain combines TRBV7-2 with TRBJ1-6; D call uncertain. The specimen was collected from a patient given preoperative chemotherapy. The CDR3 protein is CASSPANPNSPLHF. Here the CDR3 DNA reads TGTGCCAGCAGCCCCGCTAACCCTAATTCACCCCTCCACTTT.